This is a list of T cell receptor beta chains from one sample in a study of blood T cell repertoires in COVID-19. Assay: immunoSEQ multiplex PCR; the TCRdb copy retains only in-frame clones and omits some. This sample has approximately 82,000 clones, with around 92% found just once. The sample comprised peripheral blood. The origin of the receptors is a woman in her sixties or seventies with active COVID-19. Both conserved end residues are part of each CDR3. The D gene is left open where the match is weak. Clone size is not always given. Where it is, it says once, few, many or a class for expanded clones.

>14|NA|NA|TRBV7-2|TRBJ1-3
CASSATDSGNTIYF
TGTGCCAGCAGCGCGACAGACTCTGGAAACACCATATATTTT
>15|TRBD2|NA|TRBV19|TRBJ2-1
CASRRLADSYNEQFF
TGTGCCAGTAGAAGACTAGCGGATTCCTACAATGAGCAGTTCTTC
>14|TRBD1|NA|TRBV30|TRBJ2-5
CAWSRWDREETQYF
TGTGCCTGGAGTAGGTGGGACAGAGAAGAGACCCAGTACTTC
>18|TRBD2|NA|TRBV6-6|TRBJ2-1
CASSLGLAGGSSYNEQFF
TGTGCCAGCAGTCTGGGACTAGCGGGAGGAAGCTCCTACAATGAGCAGTTCTTC
>10|TRBD1|once|TRBV7-9|TRBJ1-1
CAINRGNAFF
TGTGCCATAAACAGGGGAAACGCTTTCTTT
>17|NA|NA|TRBV7-2|TRBJ1-4
CASSLGRGGTTNEKLFF
TGTGCCAGCAGCTTAGGTCGGGGGGGCACAACTAATGAAAAACTGTTTTTT
>16|TRBD2|NA|TRBV28|TRBJ2-1
CASRGSGLAGGNEQFF
TGTGCCAGCAGGGGATCGGGACTAGCGGGAGGGAATGAGCAGTTCTTC
>14|NA|NA|TRBV6-4|TRBJ2-4
CASSETGVGNIQYF
TGTGCCAGCAGTGAGACGGGGGTCGGAAACATTCAGTACTTC
>18|TRBD2|NA|TRBV24-1|TRBJ2-1
CATSDRRTSGGVYNEQFF
TGTGCCACCAGTGATCGAAGGACTAGCGGGGGGGTCTACAATGAGCAGTTCTTC
>15|TRBD2|once|TRBV7-7|TRBJ2-3
CASRPLAGRTDTQYF
TGTGCCAGCAGACCACTAGCGGGACGCACAGATACGCAGTATTTT
>13|NA|NA|TRBV6-5|TRBJ1-2
CASSYSQGTGYTF
TGTGCCAGCAGTTACTCCCAGGGTACTGGCTACACCTTC
>11|NA|NA|TRBV6-5|TRBJ2-7
CAIQRAYEQYF
TGTGCGATCCAGAGGGCTTACGAGCAGTACTTC
>16|NA|NA|TRBV14|TRBJ2-2
CASSQDTLSNTGELFF
TGTGCCAGCAGCCAAGATACACTATCGAACACCGGGGAGCTGTTTTTT
>15|NA|NA|TRBV9|TRBJ2-1
CASSLAGRPHGQQFF
TGTGCCAGCAGCCTCGCGGGACGGCCCCATGGGCAGCAGTTCTTC
>13|TRBD1|NA|TRBV28|TRBJ1-1
CASLQGMSWKAFF
TGTGCCAGCCTACAGGGGATGAGTTGGAAAGCTTTCTTT
>15|NA|NA|TRBV3-1/TRBV3-2|TRBJ1-5
CASSQDWQGNQPQHF
TGTGCCAGCAGCCAAGATTGGCAGGGCAATCAGCCCCAGCATTTT
>15|TRBD2|NA|TRBV9|TRBJ2-1
CASSVVAGGLGEQFF
TGTGCCAGCAGCGTAGTCGCGGGGGGGCTTGGTGAGCAGTTCTTC
>15|NA|NA|TRBV28|TRBJ2-3
CASSLPGGGPDTQYF
TGTGCCAGCAGTCTCCCCGGTGGAGGGCCAGATACGCAGTATTTT
>13|TRBD1|NA|TRBV3-1/TRBV3-2|TRBJ2-2
CASSLRGPGELFF
TGTGCCAGCAGCCTTAGGGGGCCCGGGGAGCTGTTTTTT
>16|NA|once|TRBV6-2/TRBV6-3|TRBJ1-1
CASSYSSGRVDTEAFF
TGTGCCAGCAGTTACTCCTCGGGGAGGGTGGACACTGAAGCTTTCTTT
>13|NA|NA|TRBV30|TRBJ2-5
CAWSGANQETQYF
TGTGCCTGGAGTGGGGCAAACCAAGAGACCCAGTACTTC
>13|NA|NA|TRBV28|TRBJ1-1
CASNRQGSTEAFF
TGTGCCAGCAACCGCCAGGGTAGCACTGAAGCTTTCTTT
>13|NA|NA|TRBV27|TRBJ1-2
CASSLGGGYGYTF
TGTGCCAGCAGTTTAGGGGGCGGGTATGGCTACACCTTC
>14|TRBD2|NA|TRBV5-6|TRBJ2-7
CASSLAGETYEQYF
TGTGCCAGCAGCTTAGCGGGAGAGACTTACGAGCAGTACTTC
>14|TRBD1|NA|TRBV11-2|TRBJ1-1
CASSMTGMGTEAFF
TGTGCCAGCAGCATGACAGGGATGGGCACTGAAGCTTTCTTT
>14|TRBD1|once|TRBV18|TRBJ1-2
CASSRGTANYGYTF
TGTGCCAGCTCACGAGGGACAGCAAACTATGGCTACACCTTC
>14|NA|NA|TRBV19|TRBJ2-3
CASSTGQAAPTQYF
TGTGCCAGTAGTACCGGACAAGCAGCCCCTACGCAGTATTTT
>15|NA|NA|TRBV7-6|TRBJ1-3
CASSLVSDSGNTIYF
TGTGCCAGCAGCTTAGTGTCAGACTCTGGAAACACCATATATTTT
>16|NA|NA|TRBV19|TRBJ2-3
CASSLSVQGTADTQYF
TGTGCCAGTAGTTTGAGCGTCCAGGGGACCGCAGATACGCAGTATTTT
>15|TRBD1|NA|TRBV18|TRBJ2-2
CASSRTGERTGELFF
TGTGCCAGCTCGCGGACAGGGGAGAGGACCGGGGAGCTGTTTTTT
>15|TRBD1|NA|TRBV28|TRBJ1-2
CASSSEGQGTYGYTF
TGTGCCAGCAGTTCCGAGGGACAGGGAACCTATGGCTACACCTTC
>17|TRBD1|NA|TRBV30|TRBJ1-5
CAWSPTGTEPGNQPQHF
TGTGCCTGGAGTCCTACCGGGACAGAGCCTGGCAATCAGCCCCAGCATTTT
>16|TRBD2|NA|TRBV4-2|TRBJ2-1
CASSQETSNSYNEQFF
TGTGCCAGCAGCCAAGAGACTAGCAACTCCTACAATGAGCAGTTCTTC
>19|TRBD2|NA|TRBV15|TRBJ2-3
CATSRERLAGETGSDTQYF
TGTGCCACCAGCAGAGAGAGACTAGCGGGGGAGACTGGGTCAGATACGCAGTATTTT
>14|TRBD1|NA|TRBV5-1|TRBJ1-2
CASSLAAGGLGYTF
TGCGCCAGCAGCTTGGCGGCAGGGGGCCTTGGCTACACCTTC
>16|TRBD2|many|TRBV4-2|TRBJ2-1
CASSHSTSGPYNEQFF
TGTGCCAGCAGCCATTCAACTAGCGGGCCCTACAATGAGCAGTTCTTC
>13|TRBD2|NA|TRBV6-5|TRBJ2-7
CASTGTSGYEQYF
TGTGCCAGCACCGGGACTAGCGGGTACGAGCAGTACTTC
>13|NA|NA|TRBV7-2|TRBJ1-2
CASSLDREGGYTF
TGTGCCAGCAGCTTAGACAGGGAGGGCGGCTACACCTTC
>12|NA|NA|TRBV28|TRBJ1-1
CASTGGGTEAFF
TGTGCCAGCACGGGAGGGGGCACTGAAGCTTTCTTT
>15|TRBD1|NA|TRBV13|TRBJ2-7
CASSLRGTGVGEQYF
TGTGCCAGCAGCTTAAGGGGGACAGGGGTTGGCGAGCAGTACTTC
>14|TRBD1|once|TRBV6-2/TRBV6-3|TRBJ1-1
CASSPIQGGTEAFF
TGTGCCAGCAGCCCAATACAGGGGGGCACTGAAGCTTTCTTT
>18|TRBD1|NA|TRBV3-1/TRBV3-2|TRBJ1-2
CASSQDRGQGAAFWGYTF
TGTGCCAGCAGCCAAGATCGGGGACAGGGGGCCGCTTTTTGGGGCTACACCTTC
>11|NA|NA|TRBV12-3/TRBV12-4|TRBJ2-1
CASSGTYEQFF
TGTGCCAGCAGTGGCACATATGAGCAGTTCTTC
>15|TRBD2|NA|TRBV3-1/TRBV3-2|TRBJ2-3
CASSLGTSGRASQYF
TGTGCCAGCAGCCTGGGGACTAGCGGGAGGGCATCGCAGTATTTT
>14|NA|NA|TRBV6-5|TRBJ1-1
CASNQQGRGTEAFF
TGTGCCAGCAACCAACAGGGAAGAGGCACTGAAGCTTTCTTT
>15|NA|once|TRBV6-1|TRBJ1-3
CASSEAAGPGNTIYF
TGTGCCAGCAGTGAAGCCGCAGGGCCTGGAAACACCATATATTTT
>16|TRBD1|NA|TRBV2|TRBJ2-3
CASRELTGELADTQYF
TGTGCCAGCAGGGAGTTGACAGGGGAGTTAGCAGATACGCAGTATTTT
>14|NA|NA|TRBV5-4|TRBJ2-7
CASSFSGQAYEQYF
TGTGCCAGCAGCTTCAGCGGTCAGGCCTACGAGCAGTACTTC
>16|NA|NA|TRBV3-1/TRBV3-2|TRBJ2-1
CASSQDGSGSYNEQFF
TGTGCCAGCAGCCAAGATGGGAGCGGCTCCTACAATGAGCAGTTCTTC